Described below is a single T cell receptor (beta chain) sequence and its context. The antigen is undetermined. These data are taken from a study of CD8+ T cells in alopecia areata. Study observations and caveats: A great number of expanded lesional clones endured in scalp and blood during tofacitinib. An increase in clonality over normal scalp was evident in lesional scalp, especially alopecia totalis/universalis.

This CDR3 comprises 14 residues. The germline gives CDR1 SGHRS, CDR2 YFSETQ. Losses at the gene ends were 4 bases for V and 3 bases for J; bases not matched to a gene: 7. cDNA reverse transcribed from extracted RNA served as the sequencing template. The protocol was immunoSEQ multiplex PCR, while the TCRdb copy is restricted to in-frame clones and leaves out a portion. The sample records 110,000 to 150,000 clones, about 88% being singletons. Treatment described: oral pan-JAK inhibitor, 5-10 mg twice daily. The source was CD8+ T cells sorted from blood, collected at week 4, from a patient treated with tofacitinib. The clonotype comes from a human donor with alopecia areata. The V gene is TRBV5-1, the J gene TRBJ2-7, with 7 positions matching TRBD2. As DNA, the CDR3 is TGCGCCAGCAGCCCGGCTGGCGGGAGCTACGAGCAGTACTTC. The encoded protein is CASSPAGGSYEQYF.